These 27 T cell receptor beta chains share one sample of origin, sequenced in a study of post-analysis software for immune sequencing data (dated by TCRdb to between 2015 and 2017). General study outcomes and caveats: Patients showed significantly higher frequencies than controls for about 5 TRBV segments, among them TRBV5-6, TRBV5-1 and TRBV20-1.

Libraries were made using PCR. The sample was run on an Illumina HiSeq 2500. To reduce PCR and sequencing biases, unique molecular identifiers were incorporated into the TCR beta cDNA libraries. TCRdb's own reprocessing of the public reads used fastp at Q25 and MiXCR and kept productive beta chains. Rows matching on CDR3 protein sequence are summarized as one entry with the most common DNA and genes. Present in this sample are approximately 660,000 distinct CDR3 sequences, around 64% of which were seen just once. About 11% of the sample belongs to the ten largest clones. These TCRs' antigens remain unknown. Sequencing was carried out using blood. These TCRs come from a girl aged 2 to 10 with multiple sclerosis.

The chain recombines TRBV6-5 with TRBJ2-3; 11 nucleotides match TRBD2. The V gene end was trimmed by 3 bases and the J gene end by 2 bases; junction bases not matched to a gene: 4. This CDR3 has 16 residues. In germline, CDR1 is MNHEY, CDR2 SVGAGI. The CDR3 is CASSYASGRTTDTQYF. CDR3 coding DNA: TGTGCCAGCAGTTATGCTAGCGGGAGGACCACAGATACGCAGTATTTT.

CDR3 loop: CSVEGSGSQETQYF. The CDR3 region has the DNA TGCAGCGTTGAGGGGAGCGGGTCTCAAGAGACCCAGTACTTC. The gene calls are TRBV29-1 and TRBJ2-5; the D gene is possibly TRBD2 (6 bases). This CDR3 has 14 residues. V gave up 3 bases and J gave up 2 bases, with 13 bases separating them. Germline CDR1 reads SQVTM; CDR2 reads ANQGSEA. The whole variable domain, filled in from reference TRBV29-1 and TRBJ2-5, reads SAVISQKPSRDICQRGTSLTIQCQVDSQVTMMFWYRQQPGQSLTLIATANQGSEATYESGFVIDKFPISRPNLTFSTLTVSNMSPEDSSIYLCSVEGSGSQETQYFGPGTRLLVL.

This chain uses TRBV9 with TRBJ1-4; D ambiguous. Germline V gives CDR1 SGDLS, CDR2 YYNGEE. The CDR3 has 15 residues. Trimming stripped 0 bases from V and 0 bases from J, with 6 bases between. As DNA, the CDR3 is TGTGCCAGCAGCGTAGACCCAACAACTAATGAAAAACTGTTTTTT. It translates to CASSVDPTTNEKLFF.

This clonotype has only one observation. This sequence joins TRBV14 and TRBJ2-1; D is ambiguous. Trimming shortened V by 0 bases and J by 2 bases, and 11 bases separated the two germline ends. Germline CDR1 reads SGHDN; CDR2 reads FVKESK. This CDR3 comprises 16 residues. The CDR3 loop is CASSQEGGRTYNEQFF. CDR3 in DNA: TGTGCCAGCAGCCAAGAAGGCGGCAGGACCTACAATGAGCAGTTCTTC. The full variable domain, rest sourced from reference TRBV14 and TRBJ2-1, is EAGVTQFPSHSVIEKGQTVTLRCDPISGHDNLYWYRRVMGKEIKFLLHFVKESKQDESGMPNNRFLAERTGGTYSTLKVQPAELEDSGVYFCASSQEGGRTYNEQFFGPGTRLTVL.

This clonotype was counted only a few times. The V gene is TRBV7-2, the J gene TRBJ1-2, with D unresolved. Trimming took 3 bases from V and 0 from J, leaving 5 bases between them. This CDR3 contains 13 residues. CDR1 SGHTA and CDR2 FQGNSA come from the germline V gene. The CDR3 DNA reads TGTGCCAGCAGCTTGGCTTCTAACTATGGCTACACCTTC. Translating gives CASSLASNYGYTF. The complete variable domain, with remaining parts taken from reference TRBV7-2 and TRBJ1-2, reads GAGVSQSPSNKVTEKGKDVELRCDPISGHTALYWYRQSLGQGLEFLIYFQGNSAPDKSGLPSDRFSAERTGGSVSTLTIQRTQQEDSAVYLCASSLASNYGYTFGSGTRLTVV.

There are a few counts of this clonotype. The chain combines TRBV27 with TRBJ2-4, with no clear D. This CDR3 contains 13 residues. Looked up from germline, CDR1 is MNHEY and CDR2 is SMNVEV (reference sequence). Between the trimmed V and J ends, which lost 2 bases and 6 bases, there was a span of 8 bases. DNA for the CDR3: TGTGCCAGCAGTTTAGAGGCAGGAAACATTCAGTACTTC. Its translation: CASSLEAGNIQYF.

This sequence joins TRBV20-1 and TRBJ1-1, with D possibly matching TRBD1 (6 bases). The CDR3 sequence is 14 residues long. V lost 6 bases to trimming and J lost 0 bases, with 14 bases between them. The germline V gene encodes CDR1 DFQATT and CDR2 SNEGSKA (reference sequence). The CDR3 reads CSAVQGLLNTEAFF. The CDR3 DNA reads as TGCAGTGCCGTACAGGGATTATTGAACACTGAAGCTTTCTTT.

The chain joins TRBV10-2 to TRBJ2-1, with D tentatively TRBD1 (6 bases). The germline V gene encodes CDR1 WSHSY and CDR2 SAAADI. Trimming shortened V by 6 bases and J by 6 bases, and 12 bases separated the two germline ends. The CDR3 spans 13 residues. CDR3 bases: TGCGCCAGCAGACCCACAGGGAGCAATGAGCAGTTCTTC. This encodes CASRPTGSNEQFF.

V gene TRBV6-5 combines with J gene TRBJ2-5; D gene unclear. V gave up 0 bases and J gave up 7 bases, with 9 bases separating them. From germline, CDR1 is MNHEY and CDR2 SVGAGI. The CDR3 has 13 residues. CDR3: CASSYSHLGTQYF. The CDR3 DNA is TGTGCCAGCAGTTACTCGCACTTGGGGACCCAGTACTTC.

The CDR3 nucleotides read TGTGCCAGCAGCTCACCGCTGCGAGCTTTCTTT. Translated: CASSSPLRAFF. The chain has TRBV7-2 and TRBJ1-1, with D unclear. CDR1 SGHTA and CDR2 FQGNSA come from the germline V gene. V was cut by 4 bases and J by 10 bases, with 10 bases left in between. There are 11 residues in the CDR3.

This sequence joins TRBV12-3 or TRBV12-4 and TRBJ2-3; possibly TRBD2 for D (6 bases). Trimming removed 5 bases from V and 4 bases from J, with 16 bases in between. The CDR3 spans 15 residues. The CDR3 DNA reads TGTGCCAGCAGTACGACTAGTCGGATTCCAGATACGCAGTATTTT. This translates into CASSTTSRIPDTQYF.

The rearrangement joins TRBV10-3 to TRBJ1-5; TRBD1 might be the D (5 bases). The V end was cut by 2 bases, the J end by 6 bases, with 14 bases between. CDR1 ENHRY and CDR2 SYGVKD come from the germline V gene. The CDR3 length is 15 residues. The CDR3 reads CAISESRVVGQPQHF. In DNA, the CDR3 is TGTGCCATCAGTGAGAGCAGGGTGGTAGGTCAGCCCCAGCATTTT.

The J gene is TRBJ1-6, the V gene TRBV12-3 or TRBV12-4; D is uncertain. Trimming stripped 6 bases from V and 7 bases from J, with 13 bases between. CDR3 length equals 14 residues. This chain's CDR3 is CASSQRAPNSPLHF. The CDR3 nucleotides read TGTGCCAGCAGCCAGCGGGCCCCGAATTCACCCCTCCACTTT.

This clonotype was detected only a few times. The chain has TRBV10-1 and TRBJ1-2; D is unclear. Between the trimmed V and J ends, which lost 3 bases and 3 bases, there was a span of 8 bases. The CDR3 runs to 13 residues. Per the germline V gene, CDR1 is WNHNN and CDR2 is SYGVQD (reference sequence). CDR3 region: CASSDGADYGYTF. Written as DNA, the CDR3 is TGCGCCAGCAGTGACGGCGCAGACTATGGCTACACCTTC.

This clonotype was seen only once. The chain is built from TRBV10-3 and TRBJ2-5; D is ambiguous. Germline assignment: CDR1 ENHRY and CDR2 SYGVKD. CDR3 length: 16 amino acids. Trimming left V 3 bases short and J 2 bases short, with 16 bases between. The CDR3 protein is CAISERIDSSQETQYF. The CDR3 region has the DNA TGTGCCATCAGTGAACGGATAGATTCATCTCAAGAGACCCAGTACTTC.

The J gene is TRBJ2-7, the V gene TRBV19; D is uncertain. CDR3 size: 14 residues. Germline-derived CDR1 and CDR2 are LNHDA and SQIVND (reference sequence). The V end was cut by 1 base, the J end by 0 bases, with 7 bases between. CDR3 sequence reads: CASSIGRNSYEQYF. In nucleotides, the CDR3 is TGTGCCAGTAGTATAGGGCGGAACTCCTACGAGCAGTACTTC.

This clonotype has only a few counts. V and J are TRBV29-1 and TRBJ2-7; D might be TRBD2 (6 bases). The CDR3 runs 11 residues. Germline V gene sequence: CDR1 SQVTM, CDR2 ANQGSEA. Trimming removed 6 bases from V and 6 bases from J, with 12 bases in between. The CDR3, as DNA: TGCAGCGTGAGGCAGGGACTCGAGCAGTACTTC. It is translated as CSVRQGLEQYF.

The rearrangement links TRBV20-1 to TRBJ1-4, with a tentative D call TRBD1 (6 bases). This CDR3 has 13 amino acids. Germline assignment: CDR1 DFQATT and CDR2 SNEGSKA (reference sequence). V lost 6 bases to trimming and J lost 4 bases, with 12 bases between them. As DNA, the CDR3 is TGCAGTGCGGAAGGGGGTGGTAATGAAAAACTGTTTTTT. Translation gives CSAEGGGNEKLFF.

This chain uses TRBV7-2 with TRBJ2-5; D is unclear. The CDR3 length is 15 residues. Trimming shortened V by 4 bases and J by 4 bases, and 16 bases separated the two germline ends. Per the germline V gene, CDR1 is SGHTA and CDR2 is FQGNSA. CDR3 residues: CASSSSRANVETQYF. DNA for the CDR3: TGTGCCAGCAGCTCCTCTAGGGCGAATGTAGAGACCCAGTACTTC.

The chain has TRBV4-3 and TRBJ2-3, with D perhaps TRBD2 (5 bases). From germline, CDR1 is LGHNA and CDR2 YSLEER. The V end was cut by 0 bases, the J end by 5 bases, with 15 bases between. The CDR3 totals 16 residues. For the CDR3, the DNA is TGCGCCAGCAGCCAAGATCGGGCTAGCTGGGGAGATACGCAGTATTTT. Translating gives CASSQDRASWGDTQYF.

This clonotype was counted between two and nine times. The chain combines TRBV7-2 with TRBJ2-3, with TRBD2 matching over 12 bases. V shed 5 bases, J shed 6 bases, and the junction held 6 bases outside the gene matches. The length of the CDR3 is 15 residues. Germline V gene sequence: CDR1 SGHTA, CDR2 FQGNSA. CDR3 bases: TGTGCCAGCAGCACCCGGACTAGCGGGAAGGATACGCAGTATTTT. This sequence encodes CASSTRTSGKDTQYF. Variable domain in full (rest from reference TRBV7-2 and TRBJ2-3): GAGVSQSPSNKVTEKGKDVELRCDPISGHTALYWYRQSLGQGLEFLIYFQGNSAPDKSGLPSDRFSAERTGGSVSTLTIQRTQQEDSAVYLCASSTRTSGKDTQYFGPGTRLTVL.

A few counts support this clonotype. The chain joins TRBV7-8 to TRBJ2-1; 7 bases are a match to TRBD2. The V gene end was trimmed by 4 bases and the J gene end by 8 bases; junction bases not matched to a gene: 11. Germline lookup yields CDR1 SGHVS and CDR2 FQNEAQ. This CDR3 spans 15 amino acids. The CDR3 coding sequence is TGTGCCAGCAGCTCCTCCGACACGGGAGGCGATGAGCAGTTCTTC. Its protein product is CASSSSDTGGDEQFF.

In DNA form, the CDR3 reads TGTGCCAGCAGCGTAGTCCCCGGGGGGGATGAGCAGTTCTTC. Protein product: CASSVVPGGDEQFF. V and J are TRBV9 and TRBJ2-1; 8 bases align to TRBD2. This CDR3 is built from 14 residues. Trimming took 0 bases from V and 8 from J; bases not matched to a gene: 4. CDR1 and CDR2 from the germline V gene are SGDLS and YYNGEE.

This clonotype appeared many times. The genes are TRBV20-1 and TRBJ2-5; 7 positions agree with TRBD2. V was pared by 1 base and J by 1 base, with 3 bases of the junction left unmatched. Germline values: CDR1 DFQATT, CDR2 SNEGSKA (reference sequence). CDR3 length equals 14 residues. DNA for the CDR3: TGCAGTGCTAGAGGCCTAGCGGTCCAAGAGACCCAGTACTTC. It codes for CSARGLAVQETQYF.

This clonotype appeared a few times. The chain employs TRBV6-1 and TRBJ1-6; D gene unclear. Germline V CDR1 and CDR2: MNHNS, SASEGT. V lost 5 bases to trimming and J lost 9 bases, with 23 bases between them. The CDR3 consists of 17 residues. The CDR3 sequence: CASSPSVGRLLGSPLHF. The CDR3 DNA is TGTGCCAGCAGTCCCTCCGTGGGCAGACTTTTAGGTTCACCCCTCCACTTT.

In this sample, this clonotype turned up once. The CDR3 sequence is CASRSTVGQGGKTQYF. Here the CDR3 DNA reads TGTGCCAGCAGATCGACGGTGGGTCAGGGAGGAAAGACCCAGTACTTC. J is TRBJ2-5 and V is TRBV7-2, with TRBD2 as a possible D gene (6 bases). Trimming removed 6 bases from V and 6 bases from J, with 23 bases in between. Germline CDR1 reads SGHTA; CDR2 reads FQGNSA. CDR3 length: 16 residues.

This clonotype was seen only a few times. The V call is TRBV10-3, the J call TRBJ2-5, with D unclear. Germline loops: CDR1 ENHRY, CDR2 SYGVKD. CDR3 size: 13 residues. Trimming shortened V by 5 bases and J by 0 bases, and 7 bases separated the two germline ends. The CDR3 DNA is TGTGCCATCAGTTCGGAATACCAAGAGACCCAGTACTTC. Protein product: CAISSEYQETQYF.